The rows below give T cell receptor beta chains drawn from one sample of a study of shared T cell receptors in the human thymus. Sequencing was performed with immunoSEQ multiplex PCR; in TCRdb, only in-frame clones are kept and a portion is missing. The sample holds about 610,000 clones, roughly 90% seen once. Separately, the same data were catalogued under a study of human thymus T cells.

The source material was thymocytes. These TCRs come from a boy in the first two years of life with a congenital heart defect. CDR3s include the opening cysteine and the closing phenylalanine or tryptophan. A D gene is named only where the DNA matches it firmly. A clone size is listed for some rows: how often the clone was seen (once, few, many), or a class if it is expanded.

D: NA; V: TRBV7-4; J: TRBJ1-1; size: NA; CDR3: CASSPYFRGEAFF; DNA: TGTGCCAGCAGCCCGTACTTCCGGGGGGAAGCTTTCTTT
D: NA; V: TRBV5-4; J: TRBJ2-7; size: NA; CDR3: CASSLTRGYEQYF; DNA: TGTGCCAGCAGCTTGACGCGGGGCTACGAGCAGTACTTC
D: TRBD1; V: TRBV27; J: TRBJ2-3; size: NA; CDR3: CASSSGGQGEGCPGDTQYF; DNA: TGTGCCAGCAGTTCCGGGGGACAGGGGGAAGGATGTCCGGGGGATACGCAGTATTTT
D: NA; V: TRBV6-1; J: TRBJ2-7; size: NA; CDR3: CASSDEVARTYDYEQYF; DNA: TGTGCCAGCAGTGACGAGGTAGCCAGAACCTACGACTACGAGCAGTACTTC
D: TRBD1; V: TRBV7-2; J: TRBJ2-7; size: NA; CDR3: CASSLTGAPLEQYF; DNA: TGTGCCAGCAGCTTAACAGGGGCCCCTCTCGAGCAGTACTTC
D: NA; V: TRBV19; J: TRBJ1-5; size: once; CDR3: CASSSGGPNSNQPQHF; DNA: TGTGCCAGTAGTAGCGGGGGCCCTAATAGCAATCAGCCCCAGCATTTT
D: NA; V: TRBV7-2; J: TRBJ2-5; size: NA; CDR3: CASSLGYGEETQYF; DNA: TGTGCCAGCAGCTTAGGTTACGGAGAAGAGACCCAGTACTTC
D: TRBD2; V: TRBV28; J: TRBJ2-1; size: NA; CDR3: CASSRPRLANEQFF; DNA: TGTGCCAGCAGCCGCCCTAGACTAGCGAATGAGCAGTTCTTC
D: NA; V: TRBV7-3; J: TRBJ2-7; size: NA; CDR3: CASSTGLTNYEQYF; DNA: TGTGCCAGCAGCACTGGACTCACCAACTACGAGCAGTACTTC
D: TRBD2; V: TRBV27; J: TRBJ2-7; size: once; CDR3: CASSLRTSGSTSYEQYF; DNA: TGTGCCAGCAGTTTAAGGACTAGCGGAAGTACCTCCTACGAGCAGTACTTC
D: NA; V: TRBV5-6; J: TRBJ1-2; size: NA; CDR3: CASRKCQGIEYGYTF; DNA: TGTGCCAGCAGGAAATGCCAGGGGATCGAATATGGCTACACCTTC
D: TRBD1; V: TRBV9; J: TRBJ2-2; size: NA; CDR3: CASRSTQGTGELFF; DNA: TGTGCCAGCAGATCCACACAGGGGACCGGGGAGCTGTTTTTT
D: NA; V: TRBV18; J: TRBJ1-5; size: NA; CDR3: CASSPNRVLSNQPQHF; DNA: TGTGCCAGCTCACCCAACAGGGTTTTAAGCAATCAGCCCCAGCATTTT
D: TRBD2; V: TRBV28; J: TRBJ2-1; size: once; CDR3: CASIASGRHPRYNEQFF; DNA: TGTGCCAGCATCGCTAGCGGGAGACACCCCAGGTACAATGAGCAGTTCTTC
D: NA; V: TRBV18; J: TRBJ1-2; size: NA; CDR3: CASSRQGPNYGYTF; DNA: TGTGCCAGCTCACGCCAGGGCCCTAACTATGGCTACACCTTC
D: TRBD1; V: TRBV2; J: TRBJ2-7; size: NA; CDR3: CASSRDRGRTEQYF; DNA: TGTGCCAGCAGCCGGGACAGGGGGCGCACCGAGCAGTACTTC
D: TRBD1; V: TRBV10-2; J: TRBJ2-7; size: NA; CDR3: CASSENRGLGLHSYEQYF; DNA: TGCGCCAGCAGTGAGAACAGGGGGCTAGGACTCCACTCCTACGAGCAGTACTTC
D: NA; V: TRBV4-1; J: TRBJ2-7; size: NA; CDR3: CASSQEGTLAYEQYF; DNA: TGCGCCAGCAGCCAAGAGGGGACTTTAGCCTACGAGCAGTACTTC
D: NA; V: TRBV30; J: TRBJ2-1; size: NA; CDR3: CAWSSPLGAPHNEQFF; DNA: TGTGCCTGGAGTTCCCCCCTTGGAGCCCCTCACAATGAGCAGTTCTTC
D: TRBD1; V: TRBV5-1; J: TRBJ2-6; size: NA; CDR3: CASSLGTGKLGANVLTF; DNA: TGCGCCAGCAGCTTGGGGACAGGGAAGCTTGGGGCCAACGTCCTGACTTTC
D: TRBD2; V: TRBV9; J: TRBJ2-7; size: NA; CDR3: CASSVATAGGGSSYEQYF; DNA: TGTGCCAGCAGCGTAGCTACAGCCGGGGGAGGGAGCTCCTACGAGCAGTACTTC
D: NA; V: TRBV6-5; J: TRBJ2-7; size: NA; CDR3: CASSSIRDILYEQYF; DNA: TGTGCCAGCAGCTCGATCCGGGACATTCTCTACGAGCAGTACTTC
D: NA; V: TRBV29-1; J: TRBJ2-4; size: NA; CDR3: CSVHKVAGSINIQYF; DNA: TGCAGCGTTCACAAGGTAGCCGGGTCAATAAACATTCAGTACTTC
D: TRBD1; V: TRBV19; J: TRBJ1-4; size: NA; CDR3: CASHCGQGGNEKLFF; DNA: TGTGCCAGTCACTGCGGGCAGGGGGGAAATGAAAAACTGTTTTTT